The 23 T cell receptor beta chains listed next were all sequenced from one sample in a study of blood T cell repertoires in COVID-19. Only in-frame clones appear in the TCRdb table, and some are missing; sequencing was by immunoSEQ multiplex PCR. The sample lists around 340,000 clones; roughly 90% were seen once. The source material was peripheral blood. These receptors were collected from a woman aged 60 to 75 with COVID-19, enrolled during active disease.

This chain joins TRBV19 and TRBJ2-1; 7 nucleotides match TRBD2. This CDR3 is built from 15 residues. Germline V gene data show CDR1 as LNHDA and CDR2 as SQIVND (reference sequence). J was trimmed by 4 bases and V by 1 base; bases with no gene match: 4. CDR3 in DNA: TGTGCCAGTAGTATAGGACTAGCCTATTACAATGAGCAGTTCTTC. Protein product: CASSIGLAYYNEQFF. Full variable domain (missing parts from reference TRBV19 and TRBJ2-1): DGGITQSPKYLFRKEGQNVTLSCEQNLNHDAMYWYRQDPGQGLRLIYYSQIVNDFQKGDIAEGYSVSREKKESFPLTVTSAQKNPTAFYLCASSIGLAYYNEQFFGPGTRLTVL.

The chain has TRBV4-2 and TRBJ2-7; TRBD1 matches 9 bases. Germline trimming cut 0 bases from V and 1 base from J; bases unmatched to any gene: 4. The CDR3 is 16 residues long. In germline, CDR1 is LGHNA, CDR2 YNFKEQ. CDR3 nucleotides: TGTGCCAGCAGCCAAGATGGGACAGGGAATTCCTACGAGCAGTACTTC. Its protein product is CASSQDGTGNSYEQYF.

CDR3: CASSPDGDYGYTF. CDR3 sequence (DNA): TGCGCCAGCAGCCCCGACGGAGATTATGGCTACACCTTC. The chain uses TRBV4-1 and TRBJ1-2; D is uncertain. Trimming took off 4 bases at V and 5 bases at J, with 11 bases between the two ends. CDR1 MGHRA and CDR2 YSYEKL come from the germline V gene. The CDR3 totals 13 residues.

This chain joins TRBV10-3 and TRBJ1-2; no firm D call. The CDR3 runs to 13 residues. CDR1 and CDR2 from the germline V gene are ENHRY and SYGVKD. V was pared by 6 bases and J by 8 bases, with 16 bases between. The CDR3 sequence: CAIRQEGVRGYTF. DNA of the CDR3: TGTGCCATCAGACAAGAAGGAGTCCGGGGCTACACCTTC.

This clone was counted only a few times. The chain combines TRBV7-2 with TRBJ2-1; tentatively, D is TRBD2 (7 bases). Germline assignment: CDR1 SGHTA and CDR2 FQGNSA. Trimming left V 5 bases short and J 0 bases short, with 14 bases between. This CDR3 is built from 16 residues. The CDR3 bases are TGTGCCAGCAGCCCAACGAGGGGGGGCTCCTACAATGAGCAGTTCTTC. Encoded protein: CASSPTRGGSYNEQFF.

This clone has only one observation. This chain uses TRBV5-5 with TRBJ1-4, with 9 bases fitting TRBD1. Germline V gives CDR1 SGHKS, CDR2 YYEKEE (reference sequence). Trimming took 4 bases from V and 5 from J; bases not matched to a gene: 3. This CDR3 region has 14 residues. The CDR3 DNA is TGTGCCAGCAGCAACGGGACAGGGAATGAAAAACTGTTTTTT. It codes for CASSNGTGNEKLFF.

The chain uses TRBV5-6 and TRBJ2-3, with 7 bases fitting TRBD2. The length of the CDR3 is 15 residues. CDR1 and CDR2 (germline): SGHDT, YYEEEE. V was clipped by 4 bases and J by 0 bases; unmatched bases: 5. This CDR3 reads CASSPGGYSTDTQYF. CDR3 DNA sequence: TGTGCCAGCAGCCCCGGGGGGTATAGCACAGATACGCAGTATTTT.

The rearrangement uses TRBV23-1 and TRBJ2-7, with 7 bases matching TRBD1. TRBV23-1 falls under the ORF class, with uncertain function. Trimming took 1 base from V and 2 from J; bases not matched to a gene: 11. The CDR3 totals 17 residues. CDR3 sequence: CASSQLRTRDSAYEQYF. The CDR3 coding sequence is TGCGCCAGCAGTCAATTAAGAACCCGGGACAGTGCCTACGAGCAGTACTTC.

This clone was detected only once. This sequence joins TRBV5-5 and TRBJ1-4; no reliable D call. CDR1 SGHKS and CDR2 YYEKEE come from the germline V gene (reference sequence). V was trimmed by 0 bases and J by 8 bases, leaving 17 bases between them. This CDR3 spans 16 amino acids. CDR3 DNA sequence: TGTGCCAGCAGCTTGGGGTTTATCGGGGTTTGGGAAAAACTGTTTTTT. Its protein is CASSLGFIGVWEKLFF.

DNA of the CDR3: TGTGCCAGCAGCCACTACCGGGTCTTTACGAATCAGCCCCAGCATTTT. Its translation is CASSHYRVFTNQPQHF. This chain links TRBV5-6 with TRBJ1-5; D remains unclear. V was pared by 4 bases and J by 4 bases, with 18 bases between. Per germline, CDR1 SGHDT and CDR2 YYEEEE. The CDR3 sequence is 16 residues long. The whole variable domain, filled in from reference TRBV5-6 and TRBJ1-5, reads DAGVTQSPTHLIKTRGQQVTLRCSPKSGHDTVSWYQQALGQGPQFIFQYYEEEERQRGNFPDRFSGHQFPNYSSELNVNALLLGDSALYLCASSHYRVFTNQPQHFGDGTRLSIL.

The V and J genes are TRBV9 and TRBJ2-1; no clear D. With 5 bases removed from V and 5 bases from J, the gap between germline ends came to 5 bases. Germline V CDR1 and CDR2: SGDLS, YYNGEE. The CDR3 spans 11 residues. The DNA for the CDR3 is TGTGCCAGCAGTTGGCACAATGAGCAGTTCTTC. It translates to CASSWHNEQFF.

This clone was seen many times. This rearrangement joins TRBV4-2 to TRBJ1-6, with 7 bases lining up with TRBD1. Germline V CDR1 and CDR2: LGHNA, YNFKEQ. CDR3 size: 14 residues. V lost 4 bases and J lost 9; bases outside the gene matches: 6. In DNA form, the CDR3 reads TGTGCCAGCAGCCCCGGGACAGAGGGTTCACCCCTCCACTTT. Residues: CASSPGTEGSPLHF.

This clone was seen only once. The chain couples TRBV5-4 to TRBJ2-5, with 10 bases identical to TRBD2. J gave up 1 base and V 3 bases, and 12 bases lay outside the gene matches. Germline CDR1 reads SGHNT; CDR2 reads YYREEE (reference sequence). There are 18 residues in the CDR3. The CDR3 DNA reads as TGTGCCAGCAGCTCAAGAGCCGGACTAGCGGCCGTCCAAGAGACCCAGTACTTC. This encodes CASSSRAGLAAVQETQYF.

J is TRBJ1-2 and V is TRBV4-2, with a tentative D call TRBD1 (5 bases). The CDR3 covers 18 residues. Trimming took off 1 base at V and 3 bases at J, with 21 bases between the two ends. Germline loops: CDR1 LGHNA, CDR2 YNFKEQ. CDR3 bases: TGTGCCAGCAGCCAAGGGGGCAGTGCCCAATTATCCCACTATGGCTACACCTTC. This sequence encodes CASSQGGSAQLSHYGYTF.

The chain has TRBV28 and TRBJ1-4; a possible D gene is TRBD1 (5 bases). Germline-derived CDR1 and CDR2 are MDHEN and SYDVKM. With 5 bases removed from V and 3 bases from J, the gap between germline ends came to 13 bases. The CDR3 loop spans 15 amino acids. CDR3 DNA sequence: TGTGCCAGCAGTCCCGACAGTAGTGCTAATGAAAAACTGTTTTTT. Translation: CASSPDSSANEKLFF.

This chain connects TRBV3-1 (or the pseudogene TRBV3-2) to TRBJ1-5; D ambiguous. The germline V gene encodes CDR1 LGHDT and CDR2 YNNKEL (reference sequence). The V gene lost 4 bases and the J gene lost 5 bases, with 6 bases spanning the gap. The length of the CDR3 is 12 residues. In DNA, the CDR3 is TGTGCCAGCAGCCTAGGAGATCAGCCCCAGCATTTT. The encoded protein is CASSLGDQPQHF.

The rearrangement links TRBV12-3 or TRBV12-4 to TRBJ2-4; possible D gene TRBD1, 6 bases. CDR3 length: 13 residues. Deletions cut 7 bases from V and 8 bases from J, with 15 bases between. This CDR3 is CASTLTGSDIQYF. Here the CDR3 DNA reads TGTGCCAGCACCCTGACAGGTTCCGACATTCAGTACTTC.

V is TRBV19 and J is TRBJ1-1; maybe TRBD1 (5 bases). With 4 bases removed from V and 5 bases from J, the gap between germline ends came to 11 bases. This CDR3 spans 13 amino acids. The germline V gene has CDR1 LNHDA and CDR2 SQIVND (reference sequence). Written as DNA, the CDR3 is TGTGCCAGTAGTAGGGGTGGGGGGACTGAAGCTTTCTTT. Its translation: CASSRGGGTEAFF.

The V and J genes are TRBV6-5 and TRBJ2-7; possible D gene TRBD1, 6 bases. CDR3 length: 14 amino acids. Deletions cut 6 bases from V and 4 bases from J, with 16 bases between. Germline assignment: CDR1 MNHEY and CDR2 SVGAGI. In nucleotides, the CDR3 is TGTGCCAGCAGGGACAGTGGCTCGAGGTACGAGCAGTACTTC. It translates to CASRDSGSRYEQYF.

This clone appeared a few times. This chain connects TRBV7-2 to TRBJ2-1; D is possibly TRBD1 (6 bases). V was pared by 5 bases and J by 4 bases, with 15 bases between. This CDR3 contains 15 residues. Germline V gene sequence: CDR1 SGHTA, CDR2 FQGNSA. The CDR3, as DNA: TGTGCCAGCAGCCCACAGGGACACGGGTACAATGAGCAGTTCTTC. Protein sequence: CASSPQGHGYNEQFF. The whole variable domain, remainder taken from reference TRBV7-2 and TRBJ2-1, is GAGVSQSPSNKVTEKGKDVELRCDPISGHTALYWYRQSLGQGLEFLIYFQGNSAPDKSGLPSDRFSAERTGGSVSTLTIQRTQQEDSAVYLCASSPQGHGYNEQFFGPGTRLTVL.

The rearrangement uses TRBV27 and TRBJ1-5; 7 nucleotides agree with TRBD1. The CDR3 consists of 16 residues. The V segment lost 5 bases and the J segment 3 bases; nucleotides outside the gene matches: 10. Germline assignment: CDR1 MNHEY and CDR2 SMNVEV (reference sequence). The CDR3 here is CASSPGQNFYNQPQHF. The CDR3 nucleotides are TGTGCCAGCAGTCCGGGACAGAATTTTTACAATCAGCCCCAGCATTTT.

The V gene is TRBV19, the J gene TRBJ1-2, with TRBD1 identical over 7 bases. Germline lookup yields CDR1 LNHDA and CDR2 SQIVND (reference sequence). V shed 6 bases, J shed 7 bases, and the junction held 11 bases outside the gene matches. The CDR3 spans 14 residues. The CDR3 reads CASRQGIDVFGYTF. CDR3 bases: TGTGCCAGTAGACAGGGGATTGATGTATTTGGCTACACCTTC.

The rearrangement uses TRBV7-6 and TRBJ1-3; 8 nucleotides align to TRBD1. CDR1 is SGHVS, CDR2 FNYEAQ, per germline. V lost 1 base and J lost 0; bases outside the gene matches: 11. The CDR3 loop spans 19 amino acids. The CDR3 is CASSLEPRTGISSGNTIYF. CDR3 nucleotides: TGTGCCAGCAGCTTAGAGCCCCGGACAGGGATATCCTCTGGAAACACCATATATTTT.